The 30 T cell receptor beta chains below were found in one sample sequenced in a study of identical twins. Each CDR3 protein gets one entry after TCRdb re-called the 5' RACE reads with MiXCR. Of more than 400,000 distinct CDR3 sequences in the sample, 15% are singletons; the top ten hold 0.44%. This sample also appeared in a second study, on yellow fever vaccine responses in identical twins.

The sample taken for sequencing was CD4+ T cells sorted from blood. The receptors were gathered from a woman aged 18 to 35 in good health.

The rearrangement links TRBV5-1 to TRBJ2-2; either TRBD1 or TRBD2 may supply D (5 bases each). CDR3 length: 14 residues. V lost 3 bases and J 6 bases, leaving 12 bases between the germline ends. Germline V gene lookup returns CDR1 SGHRS and CDR2 YFSETQ. Written as DNA, the CDR3 is TGCGCCAGCAGCTCCGGGGCCCCCTCCGGGGAGCTGTTTTTT. Translating gives CASSSGAPSGELFF.

The V gene is TRBV4-2, the J gene TRBJ2-1; 10 nucleotides line up with TRBD2. The CDR3 covers 15 residues. Losses at the gene ends were 6 bases for V and 1 base for J; bases not matched to a gene: 3. The V gene's germline CDR1 is LGHNA and CDR2 YNFKEQ. The CDR3 spells CASRQTSGSYNEQFF. The CDR3 nucleotides read TGTGCCAGCAGGCAGACTAGCGGGTCCTACAATGAGCAGTTCTTC.

The V call is TRBV2, the J call TRBJ2-2; 8 nucleotides line up with TRBD2. The V segment lost 6 bases and the J segment 3 bases; nucleotides outside the gene matches: 3. Germline values: CDR1 SNHLY, CDR2 FYNNEI. The CDR3 loop spans 14 amino acids. The CDR3 spells CASRGAGDTGELFF. CDR3 sequence (DNA): TGTGCCAGCAGAGGAGCGGGAGACACCGGGGAGCTGTTTTTT.

This chain links TRBV6-1 with TRBJ2-7; 12 bases are a match to TRBD2. V dropped 1 base and J dropped 6; count of bases not matched to a gene: 4. This CDR3 has 15 residues. CDR1 MNHNS and CDR2 SASEGT come from the germline V gene. The CDR3 region has the DNA TGTGCCAGCAGTGAAGGGACTAGCGGGACCCGCGAGCAGTACTTC. Amino acid sequence: CASSEGTSGTREQYF.

This clonotype has only a few counts. The V call is TRBV3-1, the J call TRBJ1-2; 7 bases match TRBD1. The V gene end was trimmed by 3 bases and the J gene end by 2 bases; junction bases not matched to a gene: 9. The CDR3 length is 16 residues. Per the germline V gene, CDR1 is LGHDT and CDR2 is YNNKEL (reference sequence). The CDR3 is CASSQLWTGQNYGYTF. Here the CDR3 DNA reads TGTGCCAGCAGCCAGCTTTGGACAGGACAGAACTATGGCTACACCTTC. The entire variable domain, with the rest obtained from reference TRBV3-1 and TRBJ1-2, is as follows: DTAVSQTPKYLVTQMGNDKSIKCEQNLGHDTMYWYKQDSKKFLKIMFSYNNKELIINETVPNRFSPKSPDKAHLNLHINSLELGDSAVYFCASSQLWTGQNYGYTFGSGTRLTVV.

The J gene is TRBJ2-1, the V gene TRBV7-9; no firm D call. The germline gives CDR1 SEHNR, CDR2 FQNEAQ (reference sequence). Trimming shortened V by 2 bases and J by 7 bases, and 12 bases separated the two germline ends. The CDR3 extends over 14 amino acids. CDR3 loop: CASSLMGTSNEQFF. The CDR3 nucleotides are TGTGCCAGCAGCTTAATGGGTACCTCGAATGAGCAGTTCTTC. The full variable domain, its missing parts supplied by reference TRBV7-9 and TRBJ2-1, is DTGVSQNPRHKITKRGQNVTFRCDPISEHNRLYWYRQTLGQGPEFLTYFQNEAQLEKSRLLSDRFSAERPKGSFSTLEIQRTEQGDSAMYLCASSLMGTSNEQFFGPGTRLTVL.

V is TRBV28 and J is TRBJ2-3; a weak D match, TRBD1 (5 bases). Germline CDR1 is MDHEN and CDR2 is SYDVKM. CDR3 length equals 15 residues. V lost 4 bases and J 1 base, leaving 12 bases between the germline ends. The CDR3 loop reads CASSSPTDGTDTQYF. CDR3 DNA: TGTGCCAGCAGTTCTCCGACAGACGGCACAGATACGCAGTATTTT.

In nucleotides, the CDR3 is TGTGCCAGCAGTGGGAACCTAGGACTAGCGGGCGCCTACGAGCAGTACTTC. It specifies CASSGNLGLAGAYEQYF. The chain carries TRBV27 and TRBJ2-7; 11 bases are shared with TRBD2. Germline V gene sequence: CDR1 MNHEY, CDR2 SMNVEV (reference sequence). The CDR3 consists of 17 residues. V shed 5 bases, J shed 2 bases, and the junction held 11 bases outside the gene matches.

This clonotype has only a few counts. The chain combines TRBV20-1 with TRBJ1-2, with TRBD1 matching 9 bases. V trimming: 5 bases; J trimming: 4 bases; junction bases outside the gene matches: 2. Germline V gives CDR1 DFQATT, CDR2 SNEGSKA (reference sequence). This CDR3 has 12 amino acids. The CDR3 DNA is TGCAGTGCTCCGGGACAGGGCTATGGCTACACCTTC. Residues: CSAPGQGYGYTF.

The CDR3 protein is CASSLATGDQPQHF. Written as DNA, the CDR3 is TGTGCCAGCAGTTTAGCTACAGGGGATCAGCCCCAGCATTTT. V gene TRBV12-3 or TRBV12-4 combines with J gene TRBJ1-5, with 7 bases aligning to TRBD1. CDR3 length: 14 amino acids. V dropped 0 bases and J dropped 5; count of bases not matched to a gene: 1.

This sequence joins TRBV10-3 and TRBJ1-5; 7 bases are a match to TRBD1. The trim removed 6 bases at V and 5 bases at J, leaving 4 bases unmatched. Germline V lookup: CDR1 ENHRY, CDR2 SYGVKD. The CDR3 is 13 amino acids. For the CDR3, the DNA is TGTGCCATCAGACGGGACAGCGATCAGCCCCAGCATTTT. Translation: CAIRRDSDQPQHF.

This clonotype was counted only a few times. V usage is TRBV18 and J usage is TRBJ2-7; 9 bases agree with TRBD2. The CDR3 covers 15 residues. CDR1 KGHSH and CDR2 LQKENI come from the germline V gene. V trimming: 6 bases; J trimming: 6 bases; junction bases outside the gene matches: 12. The CDR3 sequence is CASSPRREGPTEQYF. For the CDR3, the DNA is TGTGCCAGCTCCCCCAGGCGGGAGGGACCTACCGAGCAGTACTTC. Full variable domain (missing parts from reference TRBV18 and TRBJ2-7): NAGVMQNPRHLVRRRGQEARLRCSPMKGHSHVYWYRQLPEEGLKFMVYLQKENIIDESGMPKERFSAEFPKEGPSILRIQQVVRGDSAAYFCASSPRREGPTEQYFGPGTRLTVT.

This clonotype was observed a handful of times. This chain uses TRBV20-1 with TRBJ1-1, with D unresolved. There are 12 residues in the CDR3. Trimming shortened V by 7 bases and J by 5 bases, and 14 bases separated the two germline ends. Germline assignment: CDR1 DFQATT and CDR2 SNEGSKA (reference sequence). In DNA form, the CDR3 reads TGCAGTGTTCGCAAGGCGGGTACTGAAGCTTTCTTT. Amino acid sequence: CSVRKAGTEAFF.

V and J are TRBV28 and TRBJ2-7; 11 nucleotides agree with TRBD1. Germline V gene sequence: CDR1 MDHEN, CDR2 SYDVKM. V was pared by 6 bases and J by 3 bases, with 4 bases of the junction left unmatched. CDR3 length equals 14 residues. The DNA of the CDR3 is TGTGCCAGCAGCACCGGGACAGGGGGCTACGAGCAGTACTTC. Residues: CASSTGTGGYEQYF.

For this clonotype: The junction shows a germline mismatch at one end, possibly a read error. The chain carries TRBV12-3 or TRBV12-4 and TRBJ2-1; D is perhaps TRBD1 or TRBD2 (5 bases each). This CDR3 has 11 amino acids. The CDR3 DNA sequence: TGTGCCAGCACCCCTCTCGGGACGCTAAACTTC. Amino acid sequence: CASTPLGTLNF.

This rearrangement joins TRBV6-1 to TRBJ1-2, with 7 bases lining up with TRBD1. The CDR3 totals 13 residues. Germline loops: CDR1 MNHNS, CDR2 SASEGT. Unmatched junction bases numbered 9, after V lost 8 bases and J lost 6 bases. The CDR3 DNA reads TGTGCCAGCGAACCCGCCAGGGGGGATGGCTACACCTTC. This encodes CASEPARGDGYTF.

V usage is TRBV7-2 and J usage is TRBJ2-3, with 7 bases lining up with TRBD1. CDR3 size: 16 residues. CDR1 is SGHTA, CDR2 FQGNSA, per germline. V lost 0 bases, J lost 2 bases, and 5 bases stayed unmatched. CDR3 residues: CASSLATQGVTDTQYF. In DNA, the CDR3 is TGTGCCAGCAGCTTAGCGACTCAGGGGGTCACAGATACGCAGTATTTT.

There are many counts of this clonotype. V gene TRBV5-1 combines with J gene TRBJ1-1; D might be TRBD1 (6 bases). The CDR3 loop spans 14 amino acids. CDR1 and CDR2 from the germline V gene are SGHRS and YFSETQ. V dropped 3 bases and J dropped 1 base, with 10 bases sitting between them. The CDR3 bases are TGCGCCAGCAGCTCCCAAGGGGGGAACACTGAAGCTTTCTTT. Translation: CASSSQGGNTEAFF.

In this sample, this clonotype turned up a few times. This CDR3 reads CSARDLPAPALHF. The CDR3, as DNA: TGCAGTGCTAGAGATCTACCGGCCCCAGCCCTCCACTTT. The genes are TRBV20-1 and TRBJ1-6; no firm D call. The CDR3 is made up of 13 amino acids. Germline loops: CDR1 DFQATT, CDR2 SNEGSKA (reference sequence). V lost 0 bases, J lost 14 bases, and 14 bases lay in between.

The CDR3 here is CASSYAGRSSYNEQFF. CDR3 sequence (DNA): TGTGCCAGCAGTTACGCGGGGCGGAGCTCCTACAATGAGCAGTTCTTC. This chain connects TRBV6-5 to TRBJ2-1; D may be TRBD2 (6 bases). Trimming shortened V by 2 bases and J by 0 bases, and 11 bases separated the two germline ends. The CDR3 covers 16 residues. Germline CDR1 and CDR2: MNHEY and SVGAGI.

This clonotype has more than one count but fewer than ten. This sequence joins TRBV2 and TRBJ1-5; TRBD1 might be the D (5 bases). The CDR3 runs 14 residues. The germline V gene has CDR1 SNHLY and CDR2 FYNNEI. With 3 bases removed from V and 0 bases from J, the gap between germline ends came to 6 bases. The CDR3 nucleotides read TGTGCCAGCAGTGAGACAGCTAGCAATCAGCCCCAGCATTTT. This gives the protein CASSETASNQPQHF.

The chain recombines TRBV5-1 with TRBJ2-2; TRBD1 aligns across 10 bases. The CDR3 is 15 amino acids. Germline values: CDR1 SGHRS, CDR2 YFSETQ. J gave up 6 bases and V 4 bases, and 6 bases lay outside the gene matches. Written as DNA, the CDR3 is TGCGCCAGCAGCGCCCGACAGGGGGCGTCCGGGGAGCTGTTTTTT. Protein product: CASSARQGASGELFF.

This clonotype was observed a few times. The V call is TRBV14, the J call TRBJ2-5; no definite D call. With 0 bases removed from V and 2 bases from J, the gap between germline ends came to 10 bases. CDR3 length: 15 residues. Germline loops: CDR1 SGHDN, CDR2 FVKESK. CDR3 sequence (DNA): TGTGCCAGCAGCCAAGATCGGCCGGCACAAGAGACCCAGTACTTC. Translation: CASSQDRPAQETQYF.

This clonotype occurred many times. The chain employs TRBV11-2 and TRBJ2-3; 8 bases align to TRBD1. With 5 bases clipped from V and 2 bases from J, the junction kept 12 bases outside the gene matches. The germline V gene encodes CDR1 SGHAT and CDR2 FQNNGV. This CDR3 is 17 amino acids long. The CDR3 DNA is TGTGCCAGCAGCCAACGGACAGGGTCCCTACCCACAGATACGCAGTATTTT. This codes for CASSQRTGSLPTDTQYF.

This clonotype turned up a few times. The genes are TRBV12-3 or TRBV12-4 and TRBJ2-7; 12 nucleotides align to TRBD2. This CDR3 is built from 14 residues. V lost 6 bases to trimming and J lost 7 bases; unmatched junction nucleotides: 7. The DNA of the CDR3 is TGTGCCAGCAGCCCACTAGCGGGAGGTCCGGAGCAGTACTTC. As protein: CASSPLAGGPEQYF.

This clonotype showed up just a few times. The chain uses TRBV5-1 and TRBJ2-3, with 7 bases lining up with TRBD2. Germline CDR1 SGHRS, CDR2 YFSETQ. Trimming at V came to 6 bases and at J to 5 bases, leaving 6 bases not matched to a gene. This CDR3 region has 13 residues. The DNA of the CDR3 is TGCGCCAGCACATCGGCTAGCGGAGATACGCAGTATTTT. This translates into CASTSASGDTQYF.

The V and J genes are TRBV5-1 and TRBJ2-3, with TRBD2 matching 13 bases. From germline, CDR1 is SGHRS and CDR2 YFSETQ. Unmatched junction bases numbered 15, after V lost 5 bases and J lost 9 bases. The CDR3 is 17 amino acids. In DNA, the CDR3 is TGCGCCAGCAGAACTGGGACTAGCGGGGAGGCCTGGGGGACGCAGTATTTT. Protein sequence: CASRTGTSGEAWGTQYF.

This clonotype was recorded a few times. The chain is built from TRBV4-1 and TRBJ2-1; D is ambiguous. Trimming took 1 base from V and 9 from J, leaving 4 bases between them. The CDR3 runs to 11 residues. Germline CDR1 reads MGHRA; CDR2 reads YSYEKL. CDR3 sequence reads: CASSQVSEQFF. The CDR3 coding sequence is TGCGCCAGCAGCCAAGTGAGTGAGCAGTTCTTC.

The V gene is TRBV3-1, the J gene TRBJ2-3; 7 bases are a match to TRBD1. The germline gives CDR1 LGHDT, CDR2 YNNKEL (reference sequence). The CDR3 loop spans 17 amino acids. V shed 1 base and J 8 bases; nucleotides not matched to a gene: 15. The CDR3 DNA is TGTGCCAGCAGCCAAGTCCTTGAGGGGGCCCGGTCGGCTACGCAGTATTTT. Translating it yields CASSQVLEGARSATQYF.

This clonotype turned up a few times. CDR3: CASSLAPPGQGTGELFF. Written as DNA, the CDR3 is TGTGCCAGCAGCTTAGCGCCCCCGGGACAGGGGACCGGGGAGCTGTTTTTT. The V and J genes are TRBV7-6 and TRBJ2-2; 10 nucleotides agree with TRBD1. CDR3 length: 17 residues. V lost 0 bases, J lost 5 bases, and 6 bases stayed unmatched. CDR1 and CDR2 from the germline V gene are SGHVS and FNYEAQ.